Below, 27 T cell receptor beta chains from the same sample are listed, as sequenced in a study of blood T cell repertoires in COVID-19. The assay was immunoSEQ multiplex PCR, and TCRdb's table has in-frame clones only and misses some. The table includes about 400,000 clones, 70% to 90% detected once. The sample taken for sequencing was peripheral blood. These receptors all come from a human donor in a cohort sampled during active COVID-19.

This chain uses TRBV4-2 with TRBJ1-3, with D perhaps TRBD1 (5 bases). This CDR3 contains 16 residues. Trimming left V 0 bases short and J 2 bases short, with 11 bases between. From germline, CDR1 is LGHNA and CDR2 YNFKEQ. In DNA, the CDR3 is TGTGCCAGCAGCCAAGATTATACGGGGGCTGGAAACACCATATATTTT. This codes for CASSQDYTGAGNTIYF.

The CDR3 coding sequence is TGTGCCAGCTCACCGGGACTAGGGGATCGGGAGCAGTTCTTC. The encoded protein is CASSPGLGDREQFF. The chain combines TRBV18 with TRBJ2-1, with 8 bases aligning to TRBD2. Germline CDR1 reads KGHSH; CDR2 reads LQKENI. V dropped 3 bases and J dropped 10; count of bases not matched to a gene: 8. The CDR3 totals 14 residues.

This clone is a singleton in its sample. V and J are TRBV10-3 and TRBJ1-3; 9 bases are a match to TRBD1. Germline V lookup: CDR1 ENHRY, CDR2 SYGVKD. V shed 7 bases, J shed 2 bases, and the junction held 6 bases outside the gene matches. This CDR3 spans 15 amino acids. CDR3 region: CAINEGQGTGNTIYF. CDR3 bases: TGTGCCATCAACGAGGGACAGGGTACTGGAAACACCATATATTTT.

V gene TRBV13 combines with J gene TRBJ2-7; 8 nucleotides align to TRBD1. Germline lookup yields CDR1 PRHDT and CDR2 FYEKMQ (reference sequence). J was trimmed by 2 bases and V by 5 bases; bases with no gene match: 5. The CDR3 loop spans 14 amino acids. The CDR3 region is CASSQDRVTYEQYF. CDR3 in DNA: TGTGCCAGCAGCCAGGACAGGGTCACCTACGAGCAGTACTTC.

The chain recombines TRBV7-9 with TRBJ2-3, with 10 bases that match TRBD1. Trimming removed 3 bases from V and 4 bases from J; junction bases left unmatched: 1. The germline CDR1 and CDR2 sequences are SEHNR and FQNEAQ (reference sequence). This CDR3 region has 14 residues. In DNA, the CDR3 is TGTGCCAGCAGCTTTGGGACAGGGGCAGATACGCAGTATTTT. This codes for CASSFGTGADTQYF.

This sequence joins TRBV5-4 and TRBJ1-1; TRBD1 matches 7 bases. The V gene's germline CDR1 is SGHNT and CDR2 YYREEE (reference sequence). The V and J ends lost 0 bases and 3 bases, in that order; junction bases with no gene match: 2. The CDR3 contains 14 residues. The CDR3 here is CASSLDRGYTEAFF. The CDR3 DNA is TGTGCCAGCAGCTTGGACAGGGGATACACTGAAGCTTTCTTT.

The J gene is TRBJ2-3, the V gene TRBV28; possibly TRBD2 for D (5 bases). The CDR3 loop spans 16 amino acids. Germline CDR1 reads MDHEN; CDR2 reads SYDVKM. V lost 4 bases and J 0 bases, leaving 14 bases between the germline ends. The CDR3 spells CASSSLSSTSTDTQYF. The CDR3 DNA follows: TGTGCCAGCAGTTCCCTTTCTAGCACGAGCACAGATACGCAGTATTTT.

The rearrangement uses TRBV7-8 and TRBJ1-1, with a possible D match to TRBD1 (6 bases). The CDR3 is 15 residues long. V lost 5 bases and J 3 bases, leaving 16 bases between the germline ends. Germline V gives CDR1 SGHVS, CDR2 FQNEAQ. CDR3 nucleotides: TGTGCCAGCAGCCCCTACAGGGACGGCGACACTGAAGCTTTCTTT. Translated: CASSPYRDGDTEAFF.

This chain joins TRBV11-2 and TRBJ2-5, with D possibly TRBD2 on 5 matching bases. V shed 5 bases and J shed 5 bases, with 9 bases lying between them. Looked up from germline, CDR1 is SGHAT and CDR2 is FQNNGV. The CDR3 sequence is 12 residues long. CDR3 DNA: TGTGCCAGCAGCCCCCCGGGGGAGACCCAGTACTTC. Residues: CASSPPGETQYF.

This clone turned up a few times. The V call is TRBV25-1, the J call TRBJ1-2; D not resolved. In germline, CDR1 is MGHDK, CDR2 SYGVNS. The V gene lost 2 bases and the J gene lost 4 bases, with 11 bases spanning the gap. The CDR3 runs 14 residues. As DNA, the CDR3 is TGTGCCAGCAGTGAAGCCTCGGGGTCCTATGGCTACACCTTC. Its translation is CASSEASGSYGYTF.

The count of this clone is one. V is TRBV6-1 and J is TRBJ2-1; a possible D gene is TRBD2 (5 bases). The ends were cut back, 3 bases at V and 7 bases at J, with 13 bases in the middle. Per the germline V gene, CDR1 is MNHNS and CDR2 is SASEGT. The CDR3 loop spans 14 amino acids. The CDR3 nucleotides are TGTGCCAGCAGTGAGAGGGCTAGTCCGAATGAGCAGTTCTTC. This translates into CASSERASPNEQFF.

The V gene is TRBV30, the J gene TRBJ2-3, with D tentatively TRBD2 (5 bases). V lost 0 bases, J lost 1 base, and 11 bases lay in between. Germline CDR1 GTSNPN, CDR2 SVGIG (reference sequence). The length of the CDR3 is 15 residues. The CDR3 sequence is CAWSVREIRTDTQYF. The CDR3 bases are TGTGCCTGGAGTGTAAGGGAGATTCGCACAGATACGCAGTATTTT.

Only a few counts were recorded for this clone. The chain joins TRBV3-1 (or the pseudogene TRBV3-2) to TRBJ2-7; D might be TRBD2 (6 bases). Germline CDR1 and CDR2: LGHDT and YNNKEL (reference sequence). This CDR3 has 15 residues. Trimming left V 2 bases short and J 4 bases short, with 15 bases between. CDR3 region: CASSQRLEGFYEQYF. The CDR3 DNA reads as TGTGCCAGCAGCCAACGACTAGAAGGCTTTTACGAGCAGTACTTC.

This clone was seen more than once but under ten times. The V and J genes are TRBV30 and TRBJ2-5; D unclear. Germline loops: CDR1 GTSNPN, CDR2 SVGIG (reference sequence). The CDR3 sequence is 11 residues long. Trimming pared 5 bases from V and 3 bases from J, leaving 7 bases between. CDR3 sequence reads: CAWALKETQYF. The CDR3, as DNA: TGTGCCTGGGCTCTAAAAGAGACCCAGTACTTC.

The chain has TRBV30 and TRBJ2-7; 8 nucleotides line up with TRBD1. V lost 1 base, J lost 6 bases, and 11 bases stayed unmatched. This CDR3 contains 15 residues. The germline CDR1 and CDR2 sequences are GTSNPN and SVGIG (reference sequence). The CDR3 DNA sequence: TGTGCCTGGAGTGGGACAGGGCGTCGTCCCCTCGAGCAGTACTTC. Translation gives CAWSGTGRRPLEQYF.

This clone was counted a few times. This rearrangement joins TRBV5-1 to TRBJ1-1; a possible D gene is TRBD1 (5 bases). The CDR3 runs 14 residues. CDR1 and CDR2 from the germline V gene are SGHRS and YFSETQ. The ends were cut back, 7 bases at V and 3 bases at J, with 16 bases in the middle. The CDR3 bases are TGCGCCAGCGGGAGGGGCAACTCCGACACTGAAGCTTTCTTT. Protein: CASGRGNSDTEAFF. The full variable domain, rest sourced from reference TRBV5-1 and TRBJ1-1, is KAGVTQTPRYLIKTRGQQVTLSCSPISGHRSVSWYQQTPGQGLQFLFEYFSETQRNKGNFPGRFSGRQFSNSRSEMNVSTLELGDSALYLCASGRGNSDTEAFFGQGTRLTVV.

The V and J genes are TRBV7-6 and TRBJ2-3, with D possibly TRBD2 on 6 matching bases. Germline lookup yields CDR1 SGHVS and CDR2 FNYEAQ. V was cut by 2 bases and J by 2 bases, with 11 bases left in between. CDR3 size: 15 residues. The CDR3 DNA reads TGTGCCAGCAGCTTAATTGCGGGATCCACAGATACGCAGTATTTT. This gives the protein CASSLIAGSTDTQYF.

The rearrangement links TRBV6-5 to TRBJ1-1; weak D call: TRBD1 (6 bases). Looked up from germline, CDR1 is MNHEY and CDR2 is SVGAGI. With 7 bases removed from V and 4 bases from J, the gap between germline ends came to 13 bases. The CDR3 is made up of 13 amino acids. In DNA, the CDR3 is TGTGCCAGCAAACAGGGATGGGGCACTGAAGCTTTCTTT. As protein: CASKQGWGTEAFF.

The chain recombines TRBV27 with TRBJ2-7; TRBD2 agrees at 8 bases. The CDR3 loop spans 15 amino acids. Trimming cost V 3 bases and J 3 bases; bases outside gene matches: 7. The germline V gene encodes CDR1 MNHEY and CDR2 SMNVEV (reference sequence). In nucleotides, the CDR3 is TGTGCCAGCAGTTTCCGGCGGGGGGAGTTCTACGAGCAGTACTTC. Protein sequence: CASSFRRGEFYEQYF.

This clone was counted only a few times. Other DNA sequences within the sample encode an identical CDR3. The CDR3 is CASSLYYEQYF. CDR3 nucleotides: TGTGCCAGCAGCTTATACTACGAGCAGTACTTC. The chain is built from TRBV7-2 and TRBJ2-7; D is unclear. The germline CDR1 and CDR2 sequences are SGHTA and FQGNSA. This CDR3 is 11 amino acids long. V was clipped by 2 bases and J by 3 bases, with 2 bases between them.

J is TRBJ1-5 and V is TRBV6-6; D is unresolved. The V end lost 2 bases, the J end lost 5 bases, and 7 bases lay between the germline ends. From germline, CDR1 is MNHNY and CDR2 SVGAGI (reference sequence). There are 13 residues in the CDR3. Here the CDR3 DNA reads TGTGCCAGCAGTTACGGGCAAGATCAGCCCCAGCATTTT. Translating gives CASSYGQDQPQHF.

This clone appeared once. The chain recombines TRBV24-1 with TRBJ1-2; D is unclear. CDR3 length equals 13 residues. CDR1 and CDR2 from the germline V gene are KGHDR and SFDVKD. Trimming took off 5 bases at V and 6 bases at J, with 12 bases between the two ends. The CDR3 bases are TGTGCCACCAGTGCGAGATCATCGGATGGCTACACCTTC. Protein: CATSARSSDGYTF.

The genes are TRBV10-3 and TRBJ1-1; 8 bases map to TRBD1. Germline V CDR1 and CDR2: ENHRY, SYGVKD. V lost 4 bases, J lost 3 bases, and 4 bases stayed unmatched. CDR3 length equals 14 residues. The CDR3, as DNA: TGTGCCATCAGTGGTTCGACAGGGGACACTGAAGCTTTCTTT. This codes for CAISGSTGDTEAFF.

This sequence joins TRBV2 and TRBJ1-5, with TRBD1 as a possible D gene (6 bases). V was trimmed by 7 bases and J by 3 bases, leaving 13 bases between them. From germline, CDR1 is SNHLY and CDR2 FYNNEI. The length of the CDR3 is 14 residues. The CDR3: CASTFGGANQPQHF. CDR3 nucleotides: TGTGCCAGCACATTCGGGGGGGCCAATCAGCCCCAGCATTTT.

This CDR3 is CASSVVSLAGLRGTGELFF. The CDR3 DNA reads as TGTGCCAGCAGCGTAGTTAGTCTAGCGGGCCTCCGGGGGACCGGGGAGCTGTTTTTT. J is TRBJ2-2 and V is TRBV9, with 8 bases aligning to TRBD2. V shed 0 bases, J shed 5 bases, and the junction held 15 bases outside the gene matches. Looked up from germline, CDR1 is SGDLS and CDR2 is YYNGEE. The length of the CDR3 is 19 residues.

In regard to this clone: This may arise from a read error, as a much more abundant clone is one base away. The gene calls are TRBV27 and TRBJ2-2; 9 bases fit TRBD2. Looked up from germline, CDR1 is MNHEY and CDR2 is SMNVEV (reference sequence). The CDR3 is 15 amino acids. CDR3 sequence: CASSFTSGLAGGLFF. CDR3 DNA: TGTGCCAGCAGTTTCACTAGCGGGTTGGCCGGGGGGCTGTTTTTT.

The chain uses TRBV7-6 and TRBJ1-3; D is possibly TRBD1 (5 bases). V lost 1 base and J lost 1, with 11 bases in between. The CDR3 extends over 16 amino acids. From germline, CDR1 is SGHVS and CDR2 FNYEAQ. In DNA, the CDR3 is TGTGCCAGCAGCTTAGGGGGGAGGCTATCTGGAAACACCATATATTTT. Amino acid sequence: CASSLGGRLSGNTIYF.